This is a list of T cell receptor beta chains from one sample in a study of blood T cell repertoires in COVID-19. Method: immunoSEQ multiplex PCR; TCRdb's copy keeps in-frame clones and lacks some. The table has 300,000 to 500,000 clones, approximately 90% seen once. The sample consisted of PBMCs or T cells enriched from blood (not recorded which). Receptors were obtained from a woman in her 30s with acute COVID-19. CDR3s include the opening cysteine and the closing phenylalanine or tryptophan. The order of the fields is J gene, clone size, V gene, D gene, CDR3 protein, CDR3 DNA. The D gene is left open where the match is weak. A row's size may be missing; if present it is once, few, many or a size class.

J gene: TRBJ1-5; clone size: .; V gene: TRBV7-8; D gene: .; CDR3 protein: CASSLEQGNQPQHF; CDR3 DNA: TGTGCCAGCAGCTTAGAACAGGGCAATCAGCCCCAGCATTTT
J gene: TRBJ1-3; clone size: .; V gene: TRBV2; D gene: TRBD1; CDR3 protein: CASGRQGSGNTIYF; CDR3 DNA: TGTGCCAGCGGAAGACAGGGCTCTGGAAACACCATATATTTT
J gene: TRBJ2-2; clone size: .; V gene: TRBV2; D gene: TRBD1; CDR3 protein: CASGGQGAPYTGELFF; CDR3 DNA: TGTGCCAGCGGCGGACAGGGGGCTCCCTACACCGGGGAGCTGTTTTTT
J gene: TRBJ2-7; clone size: .; V gene: TRBV4-3; D gene: .; CDR3 protein: CASSHREFDYEQYF; CDR3 DNA: TGCGCCAGCAGCCATAGGGAGTTCGACTACGAGCAGTACTTC
J gene: TRBJ1-1; clone size: .; V gene: TRBV19; D gene: .; CDR3 protein: CASKEMNTEAFF; CDR3 DNA: TGTGCCAGTAAGGAGATGAACACTGAAGCTTTCTTT
J gene: TRBJ2-7; clone size: .; V gene: TRBV14; D gene: .; CDR3 protein: CASSQEFFTSTYEQYF; CDR3 DNA: TGTGCCAGCAGCCAAGAGTTTTTCACAAGTACCTACGAGCAGTACTTC
J gene: TRBJ2-1; clone size: .; V gene: TRBV27; D gene: TRBD2; CDR3 protein: CASSSRGSGTNEQFF; CDR3 DNA: TGTGCCAGCAGTTCCCGGGGTAGCGGGACCAATGAGCAGTTCTTC
J gene: TRBJ2-1; clone size: .; V gene: TRBV18; D gene: .; CDR3 protein: CASSPRESRNEQFF; CDR3 DNA: TGTGCCAGCTCACCCCGGGAGTCGCGTAATGAGCAGTTCTTC
J gene: TRBJ1-1; clone size: few; V gene: TRBV24-1; D gene: TRBD1; CDR3 protein: CATSDGQGTEAFF; CDR3 DNA: TGTGCCACCAGTGACGGACAGGGAACTGAAGCTTTCTTT
J gene: TRBJ2-3; clone size: .; V gene: TRBV7-2; D gene: TRBD2; CDR3 protein: CASSLRLAGDTQYF; CDR3 DNA: TGTGCCAGCAGCCTTAGACTAGCGGGAGATACGCAGTATTTT
J gene: TRBJ1-1; clone size: .; V gene: TRBV2; D gene: .; CDR3 protein: CASSYYRVTPEAFF; CDR3 DNA: TGTGCCAGCTCCTATTACAGGGTGACCCCTGAAGCTTTCTTT
J gene: TRBJ2-7; clone size: .; V gene: TRBV13; D gene: TRBD2; CDR3 protein: CATSGGGAYEQYF; CDR3 DNA: TGTGCCACTTCCGGGGGGGGAGCCTACGAGCAGTACTTC
J gene: TRBJ2-1; clone size: .; V gene: TRBV5-5; D gene: TRBD1; CDR3 protein: CASSPTGGKGQFF; CDR3 DNA: TGTGCCAGCAGCCCGACAGGGGGAAAAGGGCAGTTCTTC
J gene: TRBJ1-5; clone size: .; V gene: TRBV2; D gene: TRBD1; CDR3 protein: CASSTDRARNQPQHF; CDR3 DNA: TGTGCCAGCAGCACCGACAGGGCCCGCAATCAGCCCCAGCATTTT
J gene: TRBJ1-4; clone size: .; V gene: TRBV7-9; D gene: .; CDR3 protein: CASSLPGYNEKLFF; CDR3 DNA: TGTGCCAGCAGCTTACCGGGATATAATGAAAAACTGTTTTTT
J gene: TRBJ1-6; clone size: few; V gene: TRBV5-1; D gene: TRBD1; CDR3 protein: CASSANYRDRVDSPLHF; CDR3 DNA: TGCGCCAGCAGCGCAAATTACCGGGACAGGGTAGATTCACCCCTCCACTTT
J gene: TRBJ1-1; clone size: .; V gene: TRBV5-4; D gene: TRBD1; CDR3 protein: CASSLGGTGNTEAFF; CDR3 DNA: TGTGCCAGCAGCTTGGGTGGGACAGGGAACACTGAAGCTTTCTTT
J gene: TRBJ1-1; clone size: .; V gene: TRBV19; D gene: TRBD1; CDR3 protein: CASSPTGGTEAFF; CDR3 DNA: TGTGCCAGTAGTCCAACAGGGGGCACTGAAGCTTTCTTT
J gene: TRBJ2-7; clone size: .; V gene: TRBV3-1/TRBV3-2; D gene: .; CDR3 protein: CASSQAQNYEQYF; CDR3 DNA: TGTGCCAGCAGCCAAGCCCAGAACTACGAGCAGTACTTC
J gene: TRBJ1-3; clone size: .; V gene: TRBV9; D gene: TRBD1; CDR3 protein: CASTKGDSSGNTIYF; CDR3 DNA: TGTGCCAGCACCAAGGGGGACAGCTCTGGAAACACCATATATTTT
J gene: TRBJ2-7; clone size: .; V gene: TRBV29-1; D gene: .; CDR3 protein: CSVTQGSSGSYEQYF; CDR3 DNA: TGCAGCGTTACTCAAGGTAGCTCTGGTTCCTACGAGCAGTACTTC
J gene: TRBJ1-3; clone size: .; V gene: TRBV5-1; D gene: .; CDR3 protein: CASSLVGSGNTIYF; CDR3 DNA: TGCGCCAGCAGCTTGGTCGGCTCTGGAAACACCATATATTTT
J gene: TRBJ2-1; clone size: .; V gene: TRBV10-3; D gene: TRBD2; CDR3 protein: CAISPTSDNEQFF; CDR3 DNA: TGTGCCATCAGCCCCACTAGCGACAATGAGCAGTTCTTC
J gene: TRBJ1-1; clone size: .; V gene: TRBV19; D gene: .; CDR3 protein: CASSTMTFGYQAEAFF; CDR3 DNA: TGTGCCAGTAGTACCATGACCTTTGGGTATCAGGCTGAAGCTTTCTTT
J gene: TRBJ1-3; clone size: .; V gene: TRBV5-5; D gene: TRBD1; CDR3 protein: CASSPWGTAGNTIYF; CDR3 DNA: TGTGCCAGCAGCCCGTGGGGGACAGCTGGAAACACCATATATTTT
J gene: TRBJ2-1; clone size: .; V gene: TRBV18; D gene: TRBD1; CDR3 protein: CASSPGTGDGYEQFF; CDR3 DNA: TGTGCCAGCTCACCAGGGACAGGGGATGGCTATGAGCAGTTCTTC
J gene: TRBJ1-1; clone size: .; V gene: TRBV6-5; D gene: TRBD1; CDR3 protein: CASRLDRAGTTEAFF; CDR3 DNA: TGTGCCAGCAGATTAGACAGGGCGGGGACCACTGAAGCTTTCTTT
J gene: TRBJ2-5; clone size: .; V gene: TRBV12-5; D gene: TRBD2; CDR3 protein: CASGRGVTDLGETQYF; CDR3 DNA: TGTGCTAGTGGTCGGGGGGTTACCGATTTAGGGGAGACCCAGTACTTC
J gene: TRBJ1-6; clone size: .; V gene: TRBV9; D gene: .; CDR3 protein: CASSVASKDSPLHF; CDR3 DNA: TGTGCCAGCAGCGTAGCTAGTAAGGATTCACCCCTCCACTTT
J gene: TRBJ1-1; clone size: .; V gene: TRBV29-1; D gene: .; CDR3 protein: CSVVPRGTEAFF; CDR3 DNA: TGCAGCGTTGTTCCCAGGGGCACTGAAGCTTTCTTT
J gene: TRBJ1-3; clone size: .; V gene: TRBV19; D gene: .; CDR3 protein: CASSTSSGSPGNTIYF; CDR3 DNA: TGTGCCAGTAGTACTTCGTCAGGAAGCCCCGGAAACACCATATATTTT
J gene: TRBJ2-1; clone size: .; V gene: TRBV10-2; D gene: .; CDR3 protein: CASSESGRGMSNEQFF; CDR3 DNA: TGCGCCAGCAGTGAGTCGGGTCGGGGGATGAGCAATGAGCAGTTCTTC
J gene: TRBJ2-1; clone size: .; V gene: TRBV18; D gene: .; CDR3 protein: CASSPLAGPGFFPFF; CDR3 DNA: TGTGCCAGCTCACCACTGGCGGGGCCCGGGTTTTTTCCGTTCTTC
J gene: TRBJ1-2; clone size: .; V gene: TRBV12-3/TRBV12-4; D gene: .; CDR3 protein: CASSENLSSGYTF; CDR3 DNA: TGTGCCAGCAGCGAAAACTTAAGTTCGGGCTACACCTTC
J gene: TRBJ2-3; clone size: .; V gene: TRBV15; D gene: TRBD2; CDR3 protein: CATSRPRLAGTDTQYF; CDR3 DNA: TGTGCCACCAGCAGACCAAGACTAGCGGGGACAGATACGCAGTATTTT
J gene: TRBJ2-7; clone size: .; V gene: TRBV19; D gene: .; CDR3 protein: CASSFTGTLNEQYF; CDR3 DNA: TGTGCCAGTAGTTTTACCGGGACATTGAACGAGCAGTACTTC
J gene: TRBJ2-7; clone size: .; V gene: TRBV7-2; D gene: TRBD2; CDR3 protein: CASSLVTSGGSYEQYF; CDR3 DNA: TGTGCCAGCAGCTTAGTAACTAGCGGGGGATCCTACGAGCAGTACTTC
J gene: TRBJ2-1; clone size: once; V gene: TRBV2; D gene: .; CDR3 protein: CASSELFYEQFF; CDR3 DNA: TGTGCCAGCAGTGAATTATTCTATGAGCAGTTCTTC
J gene: TRBJ1-2; clone size: .; V gene: TRBV19; D gene: .; CDR3 protein: CASSLRGVNYGYTF; CDR3 DNA: TGTGCCAGTAGTCTCCGGGGGGTAAACTATGGCTACACCTTC
J gene: TRBJ2-7; clone size: .; V gene: TRBV18; D gene: TRBD2; CDR3 protein: CASSLGLAGVLGQYF; CDR3 DNA: TGTGCCAGCTCACTTGGGCTAGCGGGGGTACTCGGGCAGTACTTC
J gene: TRBJ1-4; clone size: .; V gene: TRBV9; D gene: TRBD1; CDR3 protein: CASSVGRGQGGTTNEKLFF; CDR3 DNA: TGTGCCAGCAGCGTCGGCAGAGGACAGGGAGGGACAACTAATGAAAAACTGTTTTTT
J gene: TRBJ2-4; clone size: .; V gene: TRBV28; D gene: .; CDR3 protein: CASSYTGAKNIQYF; CDR3 DNA: TGTGCCAGCAGTTATACAGGGGCCAAAAACATTCAGTACTTC
J gene: TRBJ2-1; clone size: .; V gene: TRBV6-4; D gene: .; CDR3 protein: CASSEGSWQGPLGEQFF; CDR3 DNA: TGTGCCAGCAGTGAGGGATCCTGGCAGGGGCCCTTAGGTGAGCAGTTCTTC
J gene: TRBJ2-5; clone size: .; V gene: TRBV3-1/TRBV3-2; D gene: TRBD2; CDR3 protein: CASSQRTSLLYF; CDR3 DNA: TGTGCCAGCAGCCAGAGGACTAGTTTATTGTACTTC
J gene: TRBJ2-1; clone size: .; V gene: TRBV7-3; D gene: .; CDR3 protein: CASSLTGGPNEQFF; CDR3 DNA: TGTGCCAGCAGCTTAACGGGGGGTCCCAATGAGCAGTTCTTC
J gene: TRBJ1-3; clone size: once; V gene: TRBV24-1; D gene: TRBD1; CDR3 protein: CATSSSRDRPGNTIYF; CDR3 DNA: TGTGCCACCAGTAGCTCCCGGGACAGACCTGGAAACACCATATATTTT
J gene: TRBJ2-3; clone size: .; V gene: TRBV12-5; D gene: .; CDR3 protein: CASGLRVDTQYF; CDR3 DNA: TGTGCTAGTGGCCTACGGGTAGATACGCAGTATTTT
J gene: TRBJ1-5; clone size: once; V gene: TRBV6-5; D gene: .; CDR3 protein: CASSYLRQGNQPQHF; CDR3 DNA: TGTGCCAGCAGTTACCTCCGGCAGGGGAATCAGCCCCAGCATTTT
J gene: TRBJ2-2; clone size: .; V gene: TRBV19; D gene: TRBD2; CDR3 protein: CVVAGGPVGELFF; CDR3 DNA: TGTGTCGTAGCGGGGGGGCCTGTCGGGGAGCTGTTTTTT
J gene: TRBJ2-1; clone size: .; V gene: TRBV19; D gene: .; CDR3 protein: CASRRDSYNEQFF; CDR3 DNA: TGTGCCAGTAGGAGGGATTCCTACAATGAGCAGTTCTTC
J gene: TRBJ2-1; clone size: .; V gene: TRBV9; D gene: .; CDR3 protein: CASSADSNEQFF; CDR3 DNA: TGTGCCAGCAGCGCCGATAGCAATGAGCAGTTCTTC
J gene: TRBJ1-2; clone size: .; V gene: TRBV7-9; D gene: TRBD1; CDR3 protein: CASIPLTGGLLRGYTF; CDR3 DNA: TGTGCCAGCATCCCCTTGACAGGGGGCTTGTTAAGGGGCTACACCTTC
J gene: TRBJ2-7; clone size: .; V gene: TRBV5-1; D gene: TRBD2; CDR3 protein: CASSLGLAVSSYEQYF; CDR3 DNA: TGCGCCAGCAGCTTAGGACTAGCGGTAAGCTCCTACGAGCAGTACTTC
J gene: TRBJ1-5; clone size: .; V gene: TRBV19; D gene: .; CDR3 protein: CASSPGGRTSQPQHF; CDR3 DNA: TGTGCCAGTAGCCCCGGGGGTAGGACTAGCCAGCCCCAGCATTTT
J gene: TRBJ1-4; clone size: .; V gene: TRBV27; D gene: .; CDR3 protein: CASSSPGRELFF; CDR3 DNA: TGTGCCAGCAGTTCTCCCGGCAGGGAACTGTTTTTT
J gene: TRBJ1-2; clone size: .; V gene: TRBV19; D gene: TRBD1; CDR3 protein: CASSPSRGTGLEGYTF; CDR3 DNA: TGTGCCAGTAGTCCCTCGAGGGGGACAGGGCTCGAGGGCTACACCTTC
J gene: TRBJ2-7; clone size: .; V gene: TRBV6-5; D gene: .; CDR3 protein: CASSLTVTFYEQYF; CDR3 DNA: TGTGCCAGCAGTTTGACAGTCACCTTCTACGAGCAGTACTTC
J gene: TRBJ2-1; clone size: .; V gene: TRBV29-1; D gene: TRBD1; CDR3 protein: CSGQDRVSYNEQFF; CDR3 DNA: TGCAGCGGCCAAGACAGGGTCTCCTACAATGAGCAGTTCTTC
J gene: TRBJ2-5; clone size: once; V gene: TRBV2; D gene: .; CDR3 protein: CASNEQEFQETQYF; CDR3 DNA: TGTGCCAGCAACGAACAGGAGTTCCAAGAGACCCAGTACTTC